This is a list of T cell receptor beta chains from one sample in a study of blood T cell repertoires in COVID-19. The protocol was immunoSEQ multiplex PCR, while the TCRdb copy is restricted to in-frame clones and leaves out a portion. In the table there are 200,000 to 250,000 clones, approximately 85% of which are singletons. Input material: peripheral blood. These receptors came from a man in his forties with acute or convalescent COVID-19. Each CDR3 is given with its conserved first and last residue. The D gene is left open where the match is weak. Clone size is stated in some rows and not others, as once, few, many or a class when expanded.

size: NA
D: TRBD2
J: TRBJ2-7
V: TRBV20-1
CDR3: CSASSRTSSSLEQYF
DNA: TGCAGTGCTAGTTCGAGGACTAGCTCTTCCCTTGAGCAGTACTTC

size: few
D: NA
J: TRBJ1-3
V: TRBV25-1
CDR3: CASSDAGSGNTIYF
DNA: TGTGCCAGCAGTGACGCGGGGTCTGGAAACACCATATATTTT

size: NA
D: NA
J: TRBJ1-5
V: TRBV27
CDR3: CASSREGRQPQHF
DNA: TGTGCCAGCAGCAGGGAGGGGCGTCAGCCCCAGCATTTT

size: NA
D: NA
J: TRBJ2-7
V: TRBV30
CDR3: CAWSIRGPYEQYF
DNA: TGTGCCTGGAGTATCAGGGGCCCCTACGAGCAGTACTTC

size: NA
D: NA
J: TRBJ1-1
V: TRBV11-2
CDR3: CASSRDRNTEAFF
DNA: TGTGCCAGCAGCCGCGACAGGAACACTGAAGCTTTCTTT

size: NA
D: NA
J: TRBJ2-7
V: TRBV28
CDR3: CATSGELTYEQYF
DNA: TGTGCCACATCAGGGGAGTTGACCTACGAGCAGTACTTC

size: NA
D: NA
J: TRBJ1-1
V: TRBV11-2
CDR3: CASSWGRGGQVTEAFF
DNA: TGTGCCAGCAGTTGGGGACGGGGGGGGCAGGTCACTGAAGCTTTCTTT

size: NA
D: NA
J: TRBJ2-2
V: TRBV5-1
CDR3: CASLGDSQTGELFF
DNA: TGCGCCAGCCTGGGCGACAGCCAAACCGGGGAGCTGTTTTTT

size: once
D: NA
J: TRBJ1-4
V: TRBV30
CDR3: CAWSVGIKAANEKLFF
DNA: TGTGCCTGGAGTGTAGGTATCAAGGCGGCTAATGAAAAACTGTTTTTT

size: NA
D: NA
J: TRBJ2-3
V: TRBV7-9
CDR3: CASSLTAGDYTQYF
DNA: TGTGCCAGCAGCTTAACGGCGGGCGATTATACGCAGTATTTT

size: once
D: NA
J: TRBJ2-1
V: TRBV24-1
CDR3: CATSGLRAYSYNEQFF
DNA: TGTGCCACCAGTGGCCTGAGGGCCTACTCCTACAATGAGCAGTTCTTC

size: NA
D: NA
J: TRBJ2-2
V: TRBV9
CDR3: CASSGTVSGELFF
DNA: TGTGCCAGCAGCGGAACAGTCTCCGGGGAGCTGTTTTTT

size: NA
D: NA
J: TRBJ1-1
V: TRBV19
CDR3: CASTDGWEAFF
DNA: TGTGCCAGTACAGACGGGTGGGAAGCTTTCTTT

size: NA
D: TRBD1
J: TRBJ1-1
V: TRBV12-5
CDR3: CASGLALGQGATKSEAFF
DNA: TGTGCTAGTGGTTTGGCCCTAGGACAGGGGGCAACGAAGAGTGAAGCTTTCTTT

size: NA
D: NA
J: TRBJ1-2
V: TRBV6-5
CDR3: CASSYQGGRYTF
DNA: TGTGCCAGCAGTTACCAGGGCGGCCGCTACACCTTC

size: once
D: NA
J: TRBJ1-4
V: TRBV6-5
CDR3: CASRQGLGEKLFF
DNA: TGTGCCAGCAGGCAGGGGCTTGGGGAAAAACTGTTTTTT

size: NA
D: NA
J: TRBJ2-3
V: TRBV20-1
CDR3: CSASLELAQYF
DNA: TGCAGTGCTAGCCTGGAGCTAGCACAGTATTTT

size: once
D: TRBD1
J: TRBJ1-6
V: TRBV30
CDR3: CAWSHWGQGDLYNSPLHF
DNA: TGTGCCTGGTCTCATTGGGGACAGGGGGACTTATATAATTCACCCCTCCACTTT

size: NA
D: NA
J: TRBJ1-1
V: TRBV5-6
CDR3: CASSLAIGGMNTEAFF
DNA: TGTGCCAGCAGCTTGGCCATCGGGGGGATGAACACTGAAGCTTTCTTT

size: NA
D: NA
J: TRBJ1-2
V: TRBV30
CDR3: CAWSIRVDYGYTF
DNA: TGTGCCTGGAGTATCCGCGTAGACTATGGCTACACCTTC

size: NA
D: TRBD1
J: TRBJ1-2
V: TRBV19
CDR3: CAADPYRGDYGYTF
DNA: TGTGCCGCCGACCCATACAGGGGAGACTATGGCTACACCTTC

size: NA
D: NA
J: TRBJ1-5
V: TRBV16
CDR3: CASSQSGQGGQPQHF
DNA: TGTGCCAGCAGCCAGAGCGGGCAGGGAGGGCAGCCCCAGCATTTT

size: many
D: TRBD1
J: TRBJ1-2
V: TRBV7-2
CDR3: CASSLGGDRRNYGYTF
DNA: TGTGCCAGCAGCTTAGGAGGGGACAGAAGAAACTATGGCTACACCTTC

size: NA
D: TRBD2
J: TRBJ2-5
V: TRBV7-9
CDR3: CASSLRLAGGETQYF
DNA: TGTGCCAGCAGCCTCCGACTAGCGGGGGGGGAGACCCAGTACTTC

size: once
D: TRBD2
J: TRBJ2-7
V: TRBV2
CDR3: CASSGTSREGEQYF
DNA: TGTGCCAGCAGTGGGACTAGCCGGGAAGGGGAGCAGTACTTC

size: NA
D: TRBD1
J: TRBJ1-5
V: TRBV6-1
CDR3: CASSGRRGGSSFSNQPQHF
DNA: TGTGCCAGCAGTGGGCGTAGAGGGGGCAGCTCCTTTAGCAATCAGCCCCAGCATTTT

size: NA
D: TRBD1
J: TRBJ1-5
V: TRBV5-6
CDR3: CASSLQGAFTQPQHF
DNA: TGTGCCAGCAGTCTACAGGGGGCGTTCACTCAGCCCCAGCATTTT

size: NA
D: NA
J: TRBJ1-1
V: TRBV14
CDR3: CASSQDLGRGAFF
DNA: TGTGCCAGCAGCCAAGACCTGGGGCGGGGGGCTTTCTTT

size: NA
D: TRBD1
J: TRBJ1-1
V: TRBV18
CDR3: CASGTGEWTEAFF
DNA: TGTGCCAGCGGAACAGGGGAGTGGACTGAAGCTTTCTTT

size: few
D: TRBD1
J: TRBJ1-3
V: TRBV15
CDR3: CATSRDRFSGNTIYF
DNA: TGTGCCACCAGCCGGGACAGGTTCTCTGGAAACACCATATATTTT

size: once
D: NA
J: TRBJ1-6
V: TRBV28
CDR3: CASSPLGPSSYNSPLHF
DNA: TGTGCCAGCAGTCCCCTGGGGCCTAGCTCCTATAATTCACCCCTCCACTTT

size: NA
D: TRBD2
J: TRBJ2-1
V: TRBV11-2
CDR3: CASSSWGSGGENEQFF
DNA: TGTGCCAGCAGCTCCTGGGGTAGCGGGGGAGAAAATGAGCAGTTCTTC

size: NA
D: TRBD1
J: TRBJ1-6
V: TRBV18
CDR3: CASSPGGEGSPLHF
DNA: TGTGCCAGCTCCCCAGGGGGCGAGGGATCACCCCTCCACTTT

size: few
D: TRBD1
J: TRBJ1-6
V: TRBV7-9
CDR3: CASSRGQDNSPLHF
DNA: TGTGCCAGCAGCCGGGGACAGGATAATTCACCCCTCCACTTT

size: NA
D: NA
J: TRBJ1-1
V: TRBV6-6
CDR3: CASSDKGIWGTEAFF
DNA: TGTGCCAGCAGTGACAAGGGGATATGGGGCACTGAAGCTTTCTTT

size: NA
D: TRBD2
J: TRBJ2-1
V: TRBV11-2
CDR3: CASSSPKGRGAPEQFF
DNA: TGTGCCAGCAGCTCCCCCAAGGGGCGGGGGGCCCCTGAGCAGTTCTTC

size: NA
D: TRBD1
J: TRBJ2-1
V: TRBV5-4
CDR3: CASSLGSGGLFF
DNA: TGTGCCAGCAGCTTGGGTTCAGGGGGTTTGTTCTTC

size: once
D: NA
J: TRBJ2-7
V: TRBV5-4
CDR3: CASSLAVGAGYEQYF
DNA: TGTGCCAGCAGCTTGGCTGTGGGGGCCGGATACGAGCAGTACTTC

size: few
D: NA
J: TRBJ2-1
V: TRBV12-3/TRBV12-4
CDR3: CASSLNNEQFF
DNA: TGTGCCAGCAGTCTTAACAATGAGCAGTTCTTC